A single sample gave rise to the 13 T cell receptor beta chains below, sequenced in a study of molecular identifiers for immune sequencing clone quantification (dated by TCRdb to 2017 to 2018). Library preparation used PCR. Sequencing was carried out with a NextSeq 500. TCRdb ran its own pipeline on the public reads, namely fastp trimming at Q25 and MiXCR clone calling, and kept in-frame beta chains. All rows with the same CDR3 protein become a single entry with the most common DNA and genes. The sample table lists about 630,000 distinct CDR3 sequences, 25% of them with a count of one. The ten largest clones capture around 0.78% of the sample. The material sequenced was naive CD8+ T cells from blood, with Jurkat cell RNA spiked in. The cell subset or site label for this specimen denotes: FACS-sorted CD8+CD4-CCR7+CD45RA+ naive T cells. These receptors were collected from a human donor in good health. Some libraries in this study had Jurkat cell RNA spiked in.

This clonotype was seen more than once but under ten times. V and J are TRBV11-2 and TRBJ2-5; unclear D gene. The CDR3 has 14 amino acids. Germline CDR1 and CDR2: SGHAT and FQNNGV. The V end was cut by 4 bases, the J end by 5 bases, with 14 bases between. The CDR3 nucleotides are TGTGCCAGCAGCTCGGACGGGCCCAGGGAGACCCAGTACTTC. Amino acids: CASSSDGPRETQYF.

This clonotype came up many times. The chain uses TRBV13 and TRBJ2-3, with D perhaps matching TRBD2 (7 bases). The germline V gene encodes CDR1 PRHDT and CDR2 FYEKMQ (reference sequence). The CDR3 loop spans 17 amino acids. The ends were cut back, 2 bases at V and 4 bases at J, with 19 bases in the middle. The CDR3 sequence is CASSLLGGGQDSDTQYF. The CDR3 region has the DNA TGTGCCAGCAGCTTACTCGGCGGGGGCCAAGACTCAGATACGCAGTATTTT.

The rearrangement joins TRBV5-1 to TRBJ1-4; tentative D call: TRBD1 (5 bases). CDR3 length equals 14 residues. Trimming cost V 1 base and J 7 bases, with 11 bases left between them. Looked up from germline, CDR1 is SGHRS and CDR2 is YFSETQ. Here the CDR3 DNA reads TGCGCCAGCAGCTTGACGGGGGAACGTGAAAAACTGTTTTTT. Residues: CASSLTGEREKLFF. Full variable domain (rest looked up from reference TRBV5-1 and TRBJ1-4): KAGVTQTPRYLIKTRGQQVTLSCSPISGHRSVSWYQQTPGQGLQFLFEYFSETQRNKGNFPGRFSGRQFSNSRSEMNVSTLELGDSALYLCASSLTGEREKLFFGSGTQLSVL.

This clonotype was seen just once. A read error is possible here, since a much larger clone lies one base away. DNA of the CDR3: TGTGCCAGCAATTCGCGACTAGCCGAAGAGACCCAGTACTTC. Its translation is CASNSRLAEETQYF. The V gene is TRBV28, the J gene TRBJ2-5; TRBD2 agrees at 7 bases. The ends lost 7 bases at V and 3 bases at J; junction bases unmatched: 8. Germline CDR1 and CDR2: MDHEN and SYDVKM. The CDR3 is 14 residues long.

The chain is built from TRBV12-3 or TRBV12-4 and TRBJ1-4; TRBD1 agrees at 9 bases. This CDR3 is 15 amino acids long. The V gene end was trimmed by 6 bases and the J gene end by 7 bases; junction bases not matched to a gene: 9. The chain's CDR3 is CASSHGQGLAEKLFF. CDR3 nucleotides: TGTGCCAGCAGCCATGGACAGGGGCTGGCTGAAAAACTGTTTTTT.

To note about this clonotype: A single base separates this from a much larger clone, so it may be a read error. Since no conserved phenylalanine or tryptophan closes the CDR3, a read error is the likely cause. This rearrangement joins TRBV30 to TRBJ2-7, with 8 nucleotides matching TRBD2. The CDR3 runs to 12 residues. The trim removed 2 bases at V and 9 bases at J, leaving 6 bases unmatched. Looked up from germline, CDR1 is GTSNPN and CDR2 is SVGIG (reference sequence). The CDR3 loop is CAWSLAGGGQYS. CDR3 bases: TGTGCCTGGAGTCTTGCGGGGGGCGGGCAGTACTCC.

This clonotype was counted only a few times. J is TRBJ1-2 and V is TRBV30; perhaps TRBD1 as D (6 bases). The V gene's germline CDR1 is GTSNPN and CDR2 SVGIG (reference sequence). V dropped 5 bases and J dropped 7 bases, with 11 bases sitting between them. CDR3 length: 11 residues. In DNA form, the CDR3 reads TGTGCCTGGCATAGGGGGACTGGCTACACCTTC. As protein: CAWHRGTGYTF.

The chain carries TRBV4-3 and TRBJ2-7, with 12 bases aligning to TRBD2. The V gene end was trimmed by 1 base and the J gene end by 5 bases; junction bases not matched to a gene: 6. This CDR3 spans 16 amino acids. Germline assignment: CDR1 LGHNA and CDR2 YSLEER. The CDR3 nucleotides read TGCGCCAGCAGCCAAGGGTCGACTAGCGGGAGCGACGAGCAGTACTTC. Translating it yields CASSQGSTSGSDEQYF.

The chain has TRBV4-1 and TRBJ2-2; D gene unclear. V dropped 11 bases and J dropped 7 bases, with 26 bases sitting between them. Germline V gene sequence: CDR1 MGHRA, CDR2 YSYEKL. The CDR3 length is 16 residues. CDR3 region: CARRPELGSLGGELFF. The CDR3 DNA is TGCGCCCGCCGCCCAGAATTGGGAAGCCTTGGCGGGGAGCTGTTTTTT.

A remark on this clonotype: The germline gene is not matched at one end of the junction; a read error may be the cause. This chain connects TRBV28 to TRBJ2-3; possible D gene TRBD1, 6 bases. CDR1 is MDHEN and CDR2 is SYDVKM in the germline V gene. CDR3 length equals 16 residues. In nucleotides, the CDR3 is TGTGCCAGCAGTTTAGGGGTTAGTGGGGGCACAGGTACGCAGTATTTT. Translating gives CASSLGVSGGTGTQYF.

There are a few counts of this clonotype. J is TRBJ2-7 and V is TRBV19; D not certain. With 5 bases removed from V and 2 bases from J, the gap between germline ends came to 10 bases. CDR1 LNHDA and CDR2 SQIVND come from the germline V gene (reference sequence). The CDR3 extends over 13 amino acids. CDR3: CASSSYGAYEQYF. Here the CDR3 DNA reads TGTGCCAGTAGTTCCTATGGGGCCTACGAGCAGTACTTC.

This clonotype was detected once. Germline and junction disagree at one end, which may indicate a read error. This rearrangement joins TRBV9 to TRBJ2-3; 9 bases map to TRBD1. Germline V gene data show CDR1 as SGDLS and CDR2 as YYNGEE. The CDR3 loop spans 16 amino acids. This chain's CDR3 is CACSVGDRVSTDTQYF. In nucleotides, the CDR3 is TGTGCCTGCAGCGTGGGGGACAGGGTGAGCACAGATACGCAGTATTTT.

This clonotype has a count of ten or more. J is TRBJ2-7 and V is TRBV4-1; D not resolved. The V end was cut by 0 bases, the J end by 0 bases, with 6 bases between. The CDR3 extends over 14 amino acids. CDR1 and CDR2 from the germline V gene are MGHRA and YSYEKL. CDR3 bases: TGCGCCAGCAGCCAAGAAGGAAACTCCTACGAGCAGTACTTC. It codes for CASSQEGNSYEQYF.